The 21 T cell receptor beta chains listed next were all sequenced from one sample in a study of blood T cell repertoires in COVID-19. This table comes from immunoSEQ multiplex PCR, and its TCRdb copy is limited to in-frame clones, with some not included. The sample records more than 70,000 clones, about 85% being singletons. Specimen: peripheral blood. These receptors all come from a man in his 60s with acute or convalescent COVID-19.

The rearrangement links TRBV14 to TRBJ2-7, with D tentatively TRBD2 (6 bases). CDR3 length: 13 amino acids. The germline V and J ends were trimmed by 2 bases and 4 bases, with 9 bases remaining between them. Germline CDR1 reads SGHDN; CDR2 reads FVKESK. This CDR3 is CASSQRGFYEQYF. In DNA form, the CDR3 reads TGTGCCAGCAGCCAACGGGGGTTTTACGAGCAGTACTTC. Based on the CDR3 plus reference TRBV14 and TRBJ2-7, the full variable domain is EAGVTQFPSHSVIEKGQTVTLRCDPISGHDNLYWYRRVMGKEIKFLLHFVKESKQDESGMPNNRFLAERTGGTYSTLKVQPAELEDSGVYFCASSQRGFYEQYFGPGTRLTVT.

This clone has only a few counts. The chain joins TRBV27 to TRBJ1-6; D might be TRBD1 (5 bases). Germline lookup yields CDR1 MNHEY and CDR2 SMNVEV (reference sequence). This CDR3 comprises 14 residues. V lost 8 bases and J 8 bases, leaving 16 bases between the germline ends. The chain's CDR3 is CASGRGSRDSPLHF. CDR3 in DNA: TGTGCCAGCGGGAGGGGCTCGAGGGATTCACCCCTCCACTTT.

The CDR3 region is CASSPRRLAGGGTDTQYF. The DNA of the CDR3 is TGTGCCAGCAGCCCCCGGAGACTAGCGGGAGGTGGCACAGATACGCAGTATTTT. The gene calls are TRBV7-9 and TRBJ2-3; 13 bases fit TRBD2. This CDR3 contains 18 residues. Germline V gene sequence: CDR1 SEHNR, CDR2 FQNEAQ (reference sequence). Unmatched junction bases numbered 9, after V lost 5 bases and J lost 1 base.

The rearrangement uses TRBV27 and TRBJ1-1; TRBD1 agrees at 7 bases. Germline CDR1 and CDR2: MNHEY and SMNVEV (reference sequence). The CDR3 consists of 14 residues. Losses at the gene ends were 2 bases for V and 3 bases for J; bases not matched to a gene: 3. The CDR3 sequence is CASSLQGVDTEAFF. For the CDR3, the DNA is TGTGCCAGCAGTTTACAGGGGGTGGACACTGAAGCTTTCTTT.

The chain has TRBV5-1 and TRBJ1-1; no firm D call. There are 15 residues in the CDR3. Trimming stripped 4 bases from V and 4 bases from J, with 17 bases between. Germline CDR1 is SGHRS and CDR2 is YFSETQ. CDR3: CASSAGLVGVTEAFF. The DNA for the CDR3 is TGCGCCAGCAGCGCCGGATTAGTCGGGGTCACTGAAGCTTTCTTT.

This clone was detected once. The rearrangement joins TRBV6-5 to TRBJ1-2, with D possibly matching TRBD1 (6 bases). Between the trimmed V and J ends, which lost 0 bases and 4 bases, there was a span of 9 bases. Germline-derived CDR1 and CDR2 are MNHEY and SVGAGI. CDR3 length: 14 residues. CDR3 DNA sequence: TGTGCCAGCAGTTACTCGAACAGGGCCTATGGCTACACCTTC. Its protein product is CASSYSNRAYGYTF.

The chain combines TRBV5-1 with TRBJ2-2; 11 bases map to TRBD2. V trimming: 4 bases; J trimming: 6 bases; junction bases outside the gene matches: 5. CDR3 length equals 15 residues. From germline, CDR1 is SGHRS and CDR2 YFSETQ. In DNA, the CDR3 is TGCGCCAGCAGCCAAGAGGGACTAGCGGCCGGGGAGCTGTTTTTT. Protein: CASSQEGLAAGELFF.

This chain joins TRBV19 and TRBJ2-3, with D possibly being TRBD1 (5 bases). Germline assignment: CDR1 LNHDA and CDR2 SQIVND (reference sequence). Trimming shortened V by 1 base and J by 5 bases, and 10 bases separated the two germline ends. The CDR3 consists of 14 residues. CDR3 coding DNA: TGTGCCAGTAGTATAGGGCAGGGAAGAGATACGCAGTATTTT. This gives the protein CASSIGQGRDTQYF.

The V gene is TRBV5-1, the J gene TRBJ1-5, with no clear D. From germline, CDR1 is SGHRS and CDR2 YFSETQ. V was cut by 1 base and J by 2 bases, with 4 bases left in between. CDR3 length: 13 residues. The CDR3 loop is CASSLLGNQPQHF. CDR3 in DNA: TGCGCCAGCAGCTTGCTCGGCAATCAGCCCCAGCATTTT.

The CDR3 region is CASSPWTSGSLSNEQFF. CDR3 nucleotides: TGTGCCAGCAGCCCATGGACTAGCGGGAGTTTGAGCAATGAGCAGTTCTTC. The chain combines TRBV7-7 with TRBJ2-1; 13 bases fit TRBD2. J gave up 6 bases and V 5 bases, and 10 bases lay outside the gene matches. Germline V gene lookup returns CDR1 SSHAT and CDR2 FNYEAQ (reference sequence). The CDR3 is 17 amino acids.

This chain uses TRBV6-5 with TRBJ1-1, with 8 nucleotides matching TRBD1. V was pared by 6 bases and J by 5 bases, with 8 bases of the junction left unmatched. This CDR3 region has 14 residues. CDR1 and CDR2 (germline): MNHEY, SVGAGI. CDR3 loop: CASRLTGGRTEAFF. The CDR3 DNA is TGTGCCAGCAGGCTAACAGGGGGGCGAACTGAAGCTTTCTTT.

The V call is TRBV10-3, the J call TRBJ2-1; the D gene is possibly TRBD1 (6 bases). CDR1 is ENHRY and CDR2 is SYGVKD in the germline V gene. The CDR3 loop spans 12 amino acids. V shed 7 bases and J shed 8 bases, with 12 bases lying between them. The CDR3 loop is CAIKLQGYEQFF. For the CDR3, the DNA is TGTGCCATCAAGCTACAGGGTTATGAGCAGTTCTTC.

This chain connects TRBV7-3 to TRBJ2-2; 13 nucleotides align to TRBD2. Looked up from germline, CDR1 is SGHTA and CDR2 is FQGTGA. V was pared by 5 bases and J by 6 bases, with 6 bases of the junction left unmatched. There are 16 residues in the CDR3. This chain's CDR3 is CASSPGLAGAAGELFF. The DNA for the CDR3 is TGTGCCAGCAGCCCTGGACTAGCGGGGGCCGCCGGGGAGCTGTTTTTT.

On this clone itself: One end of the junction fails to match germline, which may point to a read error. V usage is TRBV6-5 and J usage is TRBJ1-1, with a weak D call TRBD1 (6 bases). Germline CDR1 reads MNHEY; CDR2 reads SVGAGI. The CDR3 has 13 amino acids. This CDR3 reads CATSLRDTAEVFF. The CDR3 DNA reads TGTGCCACCTCGTTACGGGACACAGCAGAAGTTTTCTTT.

In nucleotides, the CDR3 is TGTGCCAGCACATCCGTGGCGGGAGTTATGCACGAGCAGTACTTC. The encoded protein is CASTSVAGVMHEQYF. The rearrangement joins TRBV27 to TRBJ2-7; 7 nucleotides agree with TRBD2. The CDR3 contains 15 residues. Looked up from germline, CDR1 is MNHEY and CDR2 is SMNVEV (reference sequence). V lost 7 bases and J lost 5; bases outside the gene matches: 14.

The chain is built from TRBV7-2 and TRBJ2-1, with 7 bases lining up with TRBD2. V gave up 0 bases and J gave up 4 bases; unmatched junction bases: 6. Per the germline V gene, CDR1 is SGHTA and CDR2 is FQGNSA. CDR3 length: 16 amino acids. DNA of the CDR3: TGTGCCAGCAGCTTAGCAGACAGCGGGACTTACAATGAGCAGTTCTTC. Its translation: CASSLADSGTYNEQFF.

V usage is TRBV19 and J usage is TRBJ1-1; 10 positions agree with TRBD1. The CDR3 runs to 17 residues. Looked up from germline, CDR1 is LNHDA and CDR2 is SQIVND (reference sequence). The J segment lost 0 bases and the V segment lost 3 bases, leaving 7 bases of the junction unmatched. The DNA for the CDR3 is TGTGCCAGTAGTATGACAGGGGGCGCGGCGGTGAACACTGAAGCTTTCTTT. It codes for CASSMTGGAAVNTEAFF.

This chain links TRBV2 with TRBJ1-5; TRBD1 agrees at 9 bases. Looked up from germline, CDR1 is SNHLY and CDR2 is FYNNEI. Trimming removed 6 bases from V and 2 bases from J; junction bases left unmatched: 5. The CDR3 runs to 15 residues. CDR3 residues: CASRGDRVGNQPQHF. DNA of the CDR3: TGTGCCAGCAGGGGGGACAGGGTGGGCAATCAGCCCCAGCATTTT.

CDR3 amino acids: CASSNGLAYTDTQYF. The DNA for the CDR3 is TGCGCCAGCAGCAACGGACTAGCGTACACAGATACGCAGTATTTT. The chain carries TRBV5-1 and TRBJ2-3, with 9 bases matching TRBD2. This CDR3 comprises 15 residues. Trimming took 4 bases from V and 2 from J; bases not matched to a gene: 5. Germline values: CDR1 SGHRS, CDR2 YFSETQ.

The chain joins TRBV4-1 to TRBJ1-2, with TRBD1 matching 9 bases. The ends lost 2 bases at V and 4 bases at J; junction bases unmatched: 2. The CDR3 is 14 residues long. CDR1 is MGHRA and CDR2 is YSYEKL in the germline V gene. The CDR3, as DNA: TGCGCCAGCAGCCAACAGACAGGGGGCTATGGCTACACCTTC. It is translated as CASSQQTGGYGYTF.

The rearrangement joins TRBV12-3 or TRBV12-4 to TRBJ1-5; TRBD1 matches at 8 bases. The J segment lost 7 bases and the V segment lost 2 bases, leaving 1 base of the junction unmatched. CDR3 length: 13 residues. The CDR3 loop reads CASSLTGGQPQHF. CDR3 DNA: TGTGCCAGCAGTTTAACAGGGGGACAGCCCCAGCATTTT.